This TCR beta chain comes out of a study of CD8+ T cells in alopecia areata. Worth noting for this clone: What it binds is not known.

Both peripheral blood and punch biopsies of lesional scalp skin were obtained from patients who had alopecia areata. Extracted RNA was reverse transcribed, and the resulting cDNA served as sequencing template. The assay was immunoSEQ multiplex PCR, and TCRdb's table has in-frame clones only and misses some. The table has some 120,000 clones, around 50% seen once. Trimming stripped 2 bases from V and 7 bases from J, with 5 bases between. The germline V gene encodes CDR1 MDHEN and CDR2 SYDVKM. The CDR3 contains 11 residues. Study-wide points: Normal skin's resident alphabeta T cells are also sequenced in scalp samples. In patients, TCRs were shared less clearly than in mice, and HLA may possibly be involved. Elevated clonality characterized lesional scalp relative to normal scalp, particularly in alopecia totalis/universalis.

The source of this sequence is a human donor with alopecia areata. Material: NKG2D-low CD8+ T cells sorted from blood. V usage is TRBV28 and J usage is TRBJ1-2; D call uncertain. In DNA, the CDR3 is TGTGCCAGCAGTTTAGAAGTTGGCTACACCTTC. Translated, it gives CASSLEVGYTF.